Presented here are 9 T cell receptor beta chains from one specimen sequenced in a study of blood T cell repertoires in COVID-19. The table came from immunoSEQ multiplex PCR; TCRdb's copy has only in-frame clones and leaves some out. The data contain about 90,000 clones, 89% of them singletons. Sequencing was performed on peripheral blood. These receptors were obtained from a man over 45 with COVID-19, enrolled during active disease.

This clone has just one count. CDR3 in DNA: TGTGCCAGCAGCTTGGGACTAGCGGGGGTTGAGCAGTACTTC. Translation gives CASSLGLAGVEQYF. The chain is built from TRBV5-4 and TRBJ2-7; TRBD2 aligns across 12 bases. Trimming took 0 bases from V and 7 from J; bases not matched to a gene: 2. The CDR3 runs to 14 residues. Germline CDR1 and CDR2: SGHNT and YYREEE (reference sequence).

This clone was detected once. The chain couples TRBV9 to TRBJ1-5; 7 bases are a match to TRBD1. The germline gives CDR1 SGDLS, CDR2 YYNGEE. CDR3 length equals 16 residues. V was pared by 4 bases and J by 2 bases, with 9 bases of the junction left unmatched. This CDR3 is CASSPHGQGGNQPQHF. The CDR3 region has the DNA TGTGCCAGCAGCCCCCACGGGCAGGGGGGCAATCAGCCCCAGCATTTT.

This clone was seen a few times. The chain joins TRBV4-1 to TRBJ2-7; possibly TRBD1 for D (6 bases). CDR1 is MGHRA and CDR2 is YSYEKL in the germline V gene. Trimming took 0 bases from V and 6 from J, leaving 12 bases between them. The CDR3 sequence is 14 residues long. CDR3 protein: CASSQEVGAGEQYF. CDR3 DNA sequence: TGCGCCAGCAGCCAAGAGGTGGGGGCTGGCGAGCAGTACTTC.

The chain is built from TRBV9 and TRBJ1-3; D unresolved. The CDR3 spans 15 residues. Trimming removed 2 bases at V and 0 bases at J, with 9 bases between. Looked up from germline, CDR1 is SGDLS and CDR2 is YYNGEE. The CDR3 loop is CASSVRGSSGNTIYF. DNA of the CDR3: TGTGCCAGCAGCGTCCGGGGAAGCTCTGGAAACACCATATATTTT.

V and J are TRBV3-1 (or the pseudogene TRBV3-2) and TRBJ2-1, with 8 bases fitting TRBD2. CDR3 length equals 11 residues. Trimming removed 8 bases from V and 10 bases from J; junction bases left unmatched: 4. Germline V CDR1 and CDR2: LGHDT, YNNKEL (reference sequence). This CDR3 reads CASCAGGEQFF. The CDR3, as DNA: TGTGCCAGCTGTGCGGGGGGAGAGCAGTTCTTC.

V and J are TRBV3-1 (or the pseudogene TRBV3-2) and TRBJ1-4; 9 nucleotides agree with TRBD1. The V segment lost 4 bases and the J segment 0 bases; nucleotides outside the gene matches: 12. The CDR3 totals 19 residues. CDR1 is LGHDT and CDR2 is YNNKEL in the germline V gene (reference sequence). The CDR3 DNA reads TGTGCCAGCAGCCCGGGGGAGACAGGGGGGCCTGCAACTAATGAAAAACTGTTTTTT. Protein: CASSPGETGGPATNEKLFF.

V gene TRBV10-3 combines with J gene TRBJ1-1; 7 nucleotides match TRBD1. Germline lookup yields CDR1 ENHRY and CDR2 SYGVKD. Losses at the gene ends were 5 bases for V and 1 base for J; bases not matched to a gene: 1. This CDR3 contains 13 residues. CDR3 DNA sequence: TGTGCCATCAGTAGGGACAGGAACACTGAAGCTTTCTTT. Protein sequence: CAISRDRNTEAFF.

The V gene is TRBV6-6, the J gene TRBJ1-1; D gene uncertain. Germline V gives CDR1 MNHNY, CDR2 SVGAGI (reference sequence). The CDR3 totals 10 residues. V was trimmed by 6 bases and J by 6 bases, leaving 5 bases between them. CDR3 sequence (DNA): TGTGCCAGCAGAGGAGCTGAAGCTTTCTTT. Translation: CASRGAEAFF.

This clone was observed a single time. The chain links TRBV3-1 (or the pseudogene TRBV3-2) to TRBJ1-1, with a tentative D call TRBD1 (6 bases). The CDR3 is made up of 14 amino acids. Germline CDR1 and CDR2: LGHDT and YNNKEL (reference sequence). With 1 base removed from V and 4 bases from J, the gap between germline ends came to 10 bases. In nucleotides, the CDR3 is TGTGCCAGCAGCCAAGTTGAGGGGGTCACTGAAGCTTTCTTT. Translation gives CASSQVEGVTEAFF.